What follows are 25 T cell receptor beta chains derived from one specimen sequenced in a study of T cell changes during pregnancy in multiple sclerosis. Sequenced by immunoSEQ multiplex PCR; TCRdb stores in-frame clones only, minus some. The data show about 80,000 clones, about 91% seen once. The sequencing used peripheral blood, collected before pregnancy. The receptors shown here come from a female donor with multiple sclerosis, enrolled in a pregnancy study.

The chain joins TRBV19 to TRBJ2-1, with TRBD1 as a possible D gene (7 bases). Germline CDR1 is LNHDA and CDR2 is SQIVND (reference sequence). The ends were cut back, 10 bases at V and 2 bases at J, with 18 bases in the middle. The CDR3 has 15 amino acids. CDR3 sequence reads: CATRLEGQPYNEQFF. The CDR3 DNA follows: TGTGCCACCAGGCTGGAGGGACAGCCCTACAATGAGCAGTTCTTC.

The chain employs TRBV28 and TRBJ1-2, with TRBD1 as a possible D gene (5 bases). V was trimmed by 1 base and J by 2 bases, leaving 14 bases between them. Germline loops: CDR1 MDHEN, CDR2 SYDVKM. The CDR3 is made up of 16 amino acids. The CDR3 loop reads CASSLSGRDKNYGYTF. CDR3 DNA sequence: TGTGCCAGCAGTTTATCCGGCAGGGATAAGAACTATGGCTACACCTTC.

V is TRBV6-1 and J is TRBJ2-3; D is ambiguous. CDR3 size: 19 residues. V lost 1 base to trimming and J lost 3 bases, with 23 bases between them. Germline V lookup: CDR1 MNHNS, CDR2 SASEGT. The CDR3 reads CASSEDVAGRLIWTDTQYF. The DNA for the CDR3 is TGTGCCAGCAGTGAAGACGTGGCAGGAAGGCTCATTTGGACAGATACGCAGTATTTT.

This clone was seen just once. The gene calls are TRBV6-5 and TRBJ1-1; possibly TRBD1 for D (5 bases). From germline, CDR1 is MNHEY and CDR2 SVGAGI. Trimming removed 0 bases from V and 4 bases from J, with 12 bases in between. The CDR3 has 15 amino acids. The CDR3 DNA is TGTGCCAGCAGTTACTCGAGAGCCAGGGCCACTGAAGCTTTCTTT. Its translation: CASSYSRARATEAFF.

V is TRBV11-2 and J is TRBJ2-7; 11 bases are shared with TRBD1. This CDR3 region has 15 residues. Germline lookup yields CDR1 SGHAT and CDR2 FQNNGV. The ends lost 5 bases at V and 0 bases at J; junction bases unmatched: 3. CDR3 amino acids: CASSGGQGVSYEQYF. CDR3 nucleotides: TGTGCCAGCAGCGGGGGACAGGGGGTCTCCTACGAGCAGTACTTC.

V usage is TRBV10-3 and J usage is TRBJ2-6; D gene uncertain. The CDR3 totals 13 residues. CDR1 ENHRY and CDR2 SYGVKD come from the germline V gene. V was cut by 9 bases and J by 4 bases, with 10 bases left in between. The CDR3 loop reads CAMSLPGANVLTF. The CDR3 DNA follows: TGTGCCATGTCCCTACCGGGGGCCAACGTCCTGACTTTC.

The genes are TRBV5-5 and TRBJ2-1, with 7 bases lining up with TRBD2. The CDR3 consists of 15 residues. Germline V gene data show CDR1 as SGHKS and CDR2 as YYEKEE (reference sequence). With V trimmed by 3 bases and J by 7 bases, 10 bases remained unmatched. CDR3 sequence: CASSSVAGARNEQFF. Written as DNA, the CDR3 is TGTGCCAGCAGCTCCGTGGCGGGAGCCAGGAATGAGCAGTTCTTC. Full variable domain (outside the CDR3, taken from reference TRBV5-5 and TRBJ2-1): DAGVTQSPTHLIKTRGQQVTLRCSPISGHKSVSWYQQVLGQGPQFIFQYYEKEERGRGNFPDRFSARQFPNYSSELNVNALLLGDSALYLCASSSVAGARNEQFFGPGTRLTVL.

The V and J genes are TRBV7-9 and TRBJ2-7, with TRBD2 identical over 8 bases. CDR3 length: 18 amino acids. Germline V CDR1 and CDR2: SEHNR, FQNEAQ (reference sequence). V was clipped by 4 bases and J by 2 bases; unmatched bases: 16. The CDR3 DNA reads as TGTGCCAGCAGCTCTCCCGGGGAGGCGGGAGGAGTGGCCTACGAGCAGTACTTC. Encoded protein: CASSSPGEAGGVAYEQYF.

This clone was seen more than once but under ten times. V gene TRBV2 combines with J gene TRBJ2-7; 10 nucleotides align to TRBD1. J was trimmed by 7 bases and V by 3 bases; bases with no gene match: 9. Germline V lookup: CDR1 SNHLY, CDR2 FYNNEI. This CDR3 is 15 amino acids long. CDR3 DNA sequence: TGTGCCAGCAGTGACCTCCCCGGGACAGGGGAGGAGCAGTACTTC. This codes for CASSDLPGTGEEQYF.

The chain recombines TRBV9 with TRBJ2-5; 13 positions match TRBD2. The CDR3 consists of 15 residues. In germline, CDR1 is SGDLS, CDR2 YYNGEE. V dropped 3 bases and J dropped 5; count of bases not matched to a gene: 4. CDR3 bases: TGTGCCAGCAGCGGCGGACTAGCGGGAGTGGAGACCCAGTACTTC. The encoded protein is CASSGGLAGVETQYF.

The chain couples TRBV28 to TRBJ1-5; 7 bases match TRBD1. V lost 6 bases, J lost 7 bases, and 12 bases stayed unmatched. Germline CDR1 MDHEN, CDR2 SYDVKM. CDR3 length equals 15 residues. The CDR3 coding sequence is TGTGCCAGCAGCCCCCGACGGAGGGGGCAACAGCCCCAGCATTTT. It specifies CASSPRRRGQQPQHF. The full variable domain, completed using reference TRBV28 and TRBJ1-5, is DVKVTQSSRYLVKRTGEKVFLECVQDMDHENMFWYRQDPGLGLRLIYFSYDVKMKEKGDIPEGYSVSREKKERFSLILESASTNQTSMYLCASSPRRRGQQPQHFGDGTRLSIL.

The chain combines TRBV28 with TRBJ1-4; possibly TRBD1 for D (5 bases). From germline, CDR1 is MDHEN and CDR2 SYDVKM. The V and J ends lost 1 base and 4 bases respectively, with 7 bases between them. The CDR3 sequence is 14 residues long. This CDR3 is CASSLYGGNEKLFF. The CDR3 DNA follows: TGTGCCAGCAGTTTATACGGGGGTAATGAAAAACTGTTTTTT. The full variable domain, rest sourced from reference TRBV28 and TRBJ1-4, is DVKVTQSSRYLVKRTGEKVFLECVQDMDHENMFWYRQDPGLGLRLIYFSYDVKMKEKGDIPEGYSVSREKKERFSLILESASTNQTSMYLCASSLYGGNEKLFFGSGTQLSVL.

The chain has TRBV6-1 and TRBJ1-2, with TRBD1 identical over 11 bases. The CDR3 extends over 14 amino acids. Per germline, CDR1 MNHNS and CDR2 SASEGT. The junction had 3 bases not matched to a gene; V was cut back by 1 base and J by 8 bases. The CDR3 DNA reads TGTGCCAGCAGTGAAGGGACAGGGGGCTTAGGCTACACCTTC. It encodes CASSEGTGGLGYTF.

The chain combines TRBV28 with TRBJ2-7; D gene unclear. Germline CDR1 reads MDHEN; CDR2 reads SYDVKM. V lost 5 bases and J 3 bases, leaving 5 bases between the germline ends. There are 11 residues in the CDR3. CDR3 nucleotide sequence: TGTGCCAGCAGTGAGCGCTACGAGCAGTACTTC. Translating gives CASSERYEQYF.

This clone was observed a handful of times. The rearrangement uses TRBV2 and TRBJ2-7, with D perhaps matching TRBD2 (6 bases). Trimming cost V 10 bases and J 1 base, with 14 bases left between them. CDR1 and CDR2 from the germline V gene are SNHLY and FYNNEI. This CDR3 has 13 residues. In DNA form, the CDR3 reads TGTGCCACCACGATAGCGGATTCCTACGAGCAGTACTTC. It codes for CATTIADSYEQYF. The variable domain in full, completed from reference TRBV2 and TRBJ2-7, reads EPEVTQTPSHQVTQMGQEVILRCVPISNHLYFYWYRQILGQKVEFLVSFYNNEISEKSEIFDDQFSVERPDGSNFTLKIRSTKLEDSAMYFCATTIADSYEQYFGPGTRLTVT.

The rearrangement links TRBV19 to TRBJ2-5, with 9 nucleotides matching TRBD1. J was trimmed by 5 bases and V by 8 bases; bases with no gene match: 3. The CDR3 is 12 residues long. Germline-derived CDR1 and CDR2 are LNHDA and SQIVND (reference sequence). CDR3 sequence: CASGTGLETQYF. The CDR3 nucleotides read TGTGCCAGTGGGACAGGGTTGGAGACCCAGTACTTC.

J is TRBJ1-5 and V is TRBV2; tentatively, D is TRBD1 (6 bases). The CDR3 contains 16 residues. Between the trimmed V and J ends, which lost 6 bases and 3 bases, there was a span of 18 bases. Germline V CDR1 and CDR2: SNHLY, FYNNEI. CDR3 protein: CASRTRGGSHNQPQHF. For the CDR3, the DNA is TGTGCCAGCAGGACTCGAGGGGGTTCTCACAATCAGCCCCAGCATTTT.

The chain couples TRBV2 to TRBJ2-1; weak D call: TRBD2 (6 bases). The CDR3 runs to 14 residues. The germline V and J ends were trimmed by 2 bases and 4 bases, with 9 bases remaining between them. The germline gives CDR1 SNHLY, CDR2 FYNNEI. Here the CDR3 reads CASSEWSGYNEQFF. Here the CDR3 DNA reads TGTGCCAGCAGTGAATGGAGCGGGTACAATGAGCAGTTCTTC.

The rearrangement links TRBV19 to TRBJ2-7; TRBD2 matches 7 bases. The CDR3 covers 13 residues. V lost 6 bases, J lost 3 bases, and 5 bases stayed unmatched. Germline V gene data show CDR1 as LNHDA and CDR2 as SQIVND (reference sequence). CDR3 coding DNA: TGTGCCAGTAGCCCACTAGCGAGCTACGAGCAGTACTTC. Amino acids: CASSPLASYEQYF.

This sequence joins TRBV29-1 and TRBJ2-1, with 13 bases fitting TRBD2. J was trimmed by 6 bases and V by 4 bases; bases with no gene match: 6. The CDR3 has 15 residues. Germline V gene data show CDR1 as SQVTM and CDR2 as ANQGSEA. The DNA for the CDR3 is TGCAGCGTTGGGGACGGGACTAGCGGGGCCAATGAGCAGTTCTTC. Amino acids: CSVGDGTSGANEQFF.

The J gene is TRBJ1-1, the V gene TRBV4-1; D not certain. The ends were cut back, 0 bases at V and 4 bases at J, with 9 bases in the middle. This CDR3 has 14 amino acids. Germline CDR1 is MGHRA and CDR2 is YSYEKL. The CDR3 spells CASSQDPPVTEAFF. DNA for the CDR3: TGCGCCAGCAGCCAAGATCCCCCTGTCACTGAAGCTTTCTTT.

The CDR3 loop is CAWSPGGGGDTQYF. The DNA for the CDR3 is TGTGCCTGGAGTCCAGGGGGCGGGGGAGATACGCAGTATTTT. The V and J genes are TRBV30 and TRBJ2-3; D might be TRBD1 (8 bases). Deletions cut 2 bases from V and 5 bases from J, with 14 bases between. Per the germline V gene, CDR1 is GTSNPN and CDR2 is SVGIG (reference sequence). CDR3 size: 14 residues.

The CDR3 spells CASSGDAGQETQYF. The CDR3 DNA follows: TGTGCCAGCAGTGGTGACGCGGGTCAAGAGACCCAGTACTTC. The chain recombines TRBV11-3 with TRBJ2-5; D might be TRBD2 (5 bases). CDR3 length equals 14 residues. Germline V gene sequence: CDR1 SGHNT, CDR2 YENEEA. V was pared by 6 bases and J by 2 bases, with 13 bases between.

This clone was detected once. The chain couples TRBV28 to TRBJ2-7, with D possibly being TRBD2 (5 bases). Looked up from germline, CDR1 is MDHEN and CDR2 is SYDVKM. The CDR3 runs 12 residues. V was clipped by 2 bases and J by 11 bases, with 13 bases between them. The CDR3: CASSLPYGEEYF. In nucleotides, the CDR3 is TGTGCCAGCAGTTTACCTTACGGGGAAGAGTACTTC.

This rearrangement joins TRBV6-1 to TRBJ1-1; 8 bases line up with TRBD1. CDR1 and CDR2 from the germline V gene are MNHNS and SASEGT. The CDR3 is made up of 17 amino acids. Trimming at V came to 4 bases and at J to 0 bases, leaving 10 bases not matched to a gene. The CDR3, as DNA: TGTGCCAGCAGTGTATTTTGGACAGGGCTTATGAACACTGAAGCTTTCTTT. Translation gives CASSVFWTGLMNTEAFF.